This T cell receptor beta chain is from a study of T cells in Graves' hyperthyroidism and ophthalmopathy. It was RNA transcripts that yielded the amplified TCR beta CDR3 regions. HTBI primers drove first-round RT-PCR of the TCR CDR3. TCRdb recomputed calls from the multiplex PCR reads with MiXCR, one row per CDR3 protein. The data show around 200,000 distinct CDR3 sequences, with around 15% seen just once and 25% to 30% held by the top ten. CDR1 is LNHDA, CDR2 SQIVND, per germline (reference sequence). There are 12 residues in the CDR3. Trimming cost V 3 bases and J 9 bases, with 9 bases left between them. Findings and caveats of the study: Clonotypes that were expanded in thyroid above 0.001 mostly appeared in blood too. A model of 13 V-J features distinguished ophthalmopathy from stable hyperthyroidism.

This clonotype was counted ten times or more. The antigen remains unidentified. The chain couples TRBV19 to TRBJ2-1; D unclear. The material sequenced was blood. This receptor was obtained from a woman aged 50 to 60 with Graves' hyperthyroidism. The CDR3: CASSILHREQFF. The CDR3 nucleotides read TGTGCCAGTAGTATCCTTCACCGTGAGCAGTTCTTC.